One sample yielded the 27 T cell receptor beta chains listed below, sequenced in a study of blood T cell repertoires in COVID-19. Sequencing used immunoSEQ multiplex PCR; TCRdb keeps in-frame clones, though not all of them. The sample contains tens of thousands of clones, about 90% of which appear only once. The sample was peripheral blood. The receptor set was obtained from a woman in her sixties or seventies with active COVID-19.

CDR3 DNA sequence: TGTGCCAGCAGCCCTGCCCAGGGTAAGAACACTGAAGCTTTCTTT. Its translation: CASSPAQGKNTEAFF. J is TRBJ1-1 and V is TRBV3-1 (or the pseudogene TRBV3-2); D perhaps matches TRBD1 (5 bases). The CDR3 contains 15 residues. CDR1 and CDR2 from the germline V gene are LGHDT and YNNKEL (reference sequence). With 4 bases removed from V and 1 base from J, the gap between germline ends came to 13 bases.

The chain combines TRBV7-2 with TRBJ2-5; 10 bases match TRBD2. Losses at the gene ends were 1 base for V and 5 bases for J; bases not matched to a gene: 10. CDR1 is SGHTA, CDR2 FQGNSA, per germline. CDR3 length: 17 residues. The CDR3 DNA reads as TGTGCCAGCAGCTTAGGCCCTAGCGGGAGTACGGGGGAGACCCAGTACTTC. It translates to CASSLGPSGSTGETQYF.

The J gene is TRBJ2-4, the V gene TRBV28; weak D call: TRBD2 (5 bases). Germline V gene data show CDR1 as MDHEN and CDR2 as SYDVKM. The V end was cut by 4 bases, the J end by 8 bases, with 21 bases between. This CDR3 spans 16 amino acids. The CDR3, as DNA: TGTGCCAGCAGTTCCCTAGACTACCTCAGATCAGACATTCAGTACTTC. Residues: CASSSLDYLRSDIQYF.

The rearrangement uses TRBV28 and TRBJ1-5, with TRBD1 matching 8 bases. The ends lost 8 bases at V and 4 bases at J; junction bases unmatched: 13. The CDR3 runs 16 residues. Germline loops: CDR1 MDHEN, CDR2 SYDVKM. CDR3 amino acids: CASYPWAGGRNQPQHF. CDR3 DNA: TGTGCCAGCTACCCGTGGGCAGGGGGCAGGAATCAGCCCCAGCATTTT.

The chain uses TRBV18 and TRBJ1-1; perhaps TRBD1 as D (5 bases). CDR1 and CDR2 from the germline V gene are KGHSH and LQKENI. The CDR3 consists of 15 residues. V lost 6 bases to trimming and J lost 3 bases, with 17 bases between them. The CDR3 spells CASSPNRGFDTEAFF. Here the CDR3 DNA reads TGTGCCAGCTCTCCCAATAGGGGTTTTGACACTGAAGCTTTCTTT. Full variable domain (outside the CDR3, taken from reference TRBV18 and TRBJ1-1): NAGVMQNPRHLVRRRGQEARLRCSPMKGHSHVYWYRQLPEEGLKFMVYLQKENIIDESGMPKERFSAEFPKEGPSILRIQQVVRGDSAAYFCASSPNRGFDTEAFFGQGTRLTVV.

The gene calls are TRBV7-2 and TRBJ2-7; maybe TRBD2 (5 bases). Germline V CDR1 and CDR2: SGHTA, FQGNSA. This CDR3 contains 15 residues. V was clipped by 0 bases and J by 6 bases, with 15 bases between them. In nucleotides, the CDR3 is TGTGCCAGCAGCTTAGCGGCGTCTTCAAGCGGCGAGCAGTACTTC. Translating gives CASSLAASSSGEQYF.

V is TRBV28 and J is TRBJ1-1; D is unclear. This CDR3 comprises 12 residues. Germline lookup yields CDR1 MDHEN and CDR2 SYDVKM. V was shortened by 10 bases and J by 1 base, with 10 bases between the two germline ends. In DNA, the CDR3 is TGTGCCACTTTACTATCGAACACTGAAGCTTTCTTT. Residues: CATLLSNTEAFF.

The chain joins TRBV10-1 to TRBJ2-7, with 10 bases matching TRBD2. The CDR3 contains 16 residues. Trimming took 2 bases from V and 1 from J; bases not matched to a gene: 5. Per germline, CDR1 WNHNN and CDR2 SYGVQD (reference sequence). The CDR3 DNA reads as TGCGCCAGCAGTGAGAAGCGGGAGGGTCGTTCCTACGAGCAGTACTTC. As protein: CASSEKREGRSYEQYF.

CDR3: CASSPQIGGWQETQYF. CDR3 nucleotide sequence: TGTGCCAGCAGCCCCCAGATAGGAGGGTGGCAAGAGACCCAGTACTTC. This chain uses TRBV9 with TRBJ2-5, with D possibly TRBD2 on 6 matching bases. The germline gives CDR1 SGDLS, CDR2 YYNGEE. V gave up 4 bases and J gave up 2 bases, with 18 bases separating them. There are 16 residues in the CDR3.

The chain carries TRBV29-1 and TRBJ1-2; 8 bases fit TRBD1. J was trimmed by 7 bases and V by 2 bases; bases with no gene match: 18. Germline-derived CDR1 and CDR2 are SQVTM and ANQGSEA. This CDR3 spans 17 amino acids. CDR3 bases: TGCAGCGTTGAATCCCGTGCACCAAACAGGGGGATTCGTGGCTACACCTTC. As protein: CSVESRAPNRGIRGYTF.

V gene TRBV5-1 combines with J gene TRBJ2-1, with D perhaps matching TRBD2 (6 bases). The CDR3 contains 12 residues. Germline V CDR1 and CDR2: SGHRS, YFSETQ. V lost 7 bases and J lost 5, with 10 bases in between. CDR3 loop: CASGGTNNEQFF. The DNA for the CDR3 is TGCGCCAGCGGCGGGACCAACAATGAGCAGTTCTTC.

The chain carries TRBV5-6 and TRBJ1-4; 8 bases are a match to TRBD1. The CDR3 runs 17 residues. The V gene's germline CDR1 is SGHDT and CDR2 YYEEEE. The junction had 7 bases not matched to a gene; V was cut back by 3 bases and J by 0 bases. The CDR3, as DNA: TGTGCCAGCAGCTCTAGGACAGGGACCGCAACTAATGAAAAACTGTTTTTT. Encoded protein: CASSSRTGTATNEKLFF.

The chain uses TRBV5-1 and TRBJ2-1; D unresolved. The germline CDR1 and CDR2 sequences are SGHRS and YFSETQ. Between the trimmed V and J ends, which lost 0 bases and 6 bases, there was a span of 13 bases. This CDR3 is built from 15 residues. The CDR3 bases are TGCGCCAGCAGCTTGGACGCGGTTGTAATCAATGAGCAGTTCTTC. It yields the protein CASSLDAVVINEQFF.

The chain employs TRBV9 and TRBJ2-5; 9 nucleotides line up with TRBD1. The ends lost 4 bases at V and 5 bases at J; junction bases unmatched: 3. CDR1 is SGDLS, CDR2 YYNGEE, per germline. CDR3 length: 13 amino acids. As DNA, the CDR3 is TGTGCCAGCAGCACCGGACAGGGGGAGACCCAGTACTTC. The encoded protein is CASSTGQGETQYF.

The chain employs TRBV28 and TRBJ2-3, with 7 bases fitting TRBD1. Losses at the gene ends were 10 bases for V and 0 bases for J; bases not matched to a gene: 16. There are 17 residues in the CDR3. The V gene's germline CDR1 is MDHEN and CDR2 SYDVKM. The CDR3 bases are TGTGCCACTCCGGGTCGGGACAGCATCTCTAGCACAGATACGCAGTATTTT. The encoded protein is CATPGRDSISSTDTQYF.

The genes are TRBV24-1 and TRBJ1-3; TRBD1 matches 7 bases. Germline assignment: CDR1 KGHDR and CDR2 SFDVKD. CDR3 length: 18 residues. V dropped 4 bases and J dropped 3; count of bases not matched to a gene: 14. CDR3 region: CATSERQGSIRGGNTIYF. DNA for the CDR3: TGTGCCACCAGTGAGCGACAGGGTTCGATCAGGGGTGGAAACACCATATATTTT.

The chain recombines TRBV4-3 with TRBJ2-3, with a tentative D call TRBD1 (6 bases). CDR3 size: 15 residues. Per the germline V gene, CDR1 is LGHNA and CDR2 is YSLEER. The germline V and J ends were trimmed by 1 base and 3 bases, with 11 bases remaining between them. The CDR3 protein is CASSQGGTRTDTQYF. CDR3 DNA sequence: TGCGCCAGCAGCCAAGGGGGGACAAGAACAGATACGCAGTATTTT.

This chain links TRBV28 with TRBJ1-1; a weak D match, TRBD1 (5 bases). Trimming cost V 4 bases and J 2 bases, with 14 bases left between them. Germline lookup yields CDR1 MDHEN and CDR2 SYDVKM. The CDR3 consists of 15 residues. The DNA for the CDR3 is TGTGCCAGCAGTTACTCAGTGACAGTTAACACTGAAGCTTTCTTT. It codes for CASSYSVTVNTEAFF.

The rearrangement joins TRBV6-1 to TRBJ1-4; D might be TRBD1 (5 bases). The CDR3 contains 11 residues. V gave up 3 bases and J gave up 15 bases, with 11 bases separating them. CDR1 and CDR2 (germline): MNHNS, SASEGT. CDR3 region: CASSEFKGVFF. CDR3 in DNA: TGTGCCAGCAGTGAGTTTAAAGGGGTGTTTTTT.

The CDR3 bases are TGTGCCAGCAGCCTTGAGGGATACGAGCAGTACTTC. It encodes CASSLEGYEQYF. V and J are TRBV28 and TRBJ2-7; possibly TRBD2 for D (5 bases). CDR3 length equals 12 residues. Germline CDR1 reads MDHEN; CDR2 reads SYDVKM. Trimming took off 6 bases at V and 4 bases at J, with 10 bases between the two ends.

The chain couples TRBV11-3 to TRBJ2-1; 7 bases match TRBD2. The ends lost 2 bases at V and 3 bases at J; junction bases unmatched: 4. Germline V CDR1 and CDR2: SGHNT, YENEEA. The CDR3 is 15 amino acids. The CDR3 region has the DNA TGTGCCAGCAGCTTAACTAGCGAGAACTACAATGAGCAGTTCTTC. Protein sequence: CASSLTSENYNEQFF. The variable domain in full, completed from reference TRBV11-3 and TRBJ2-1, reads EAGVVQSPRYKIIEKKQPVAFWCNPISGHNTLYWYLQNLGQGPELLIRYENEEAVDDSQLPKDRFSAERLKGVDSTLKIQPAELGDSAVYLCASSLTSENYNEQFFGPGTRLTVL.

The chain has TRBV27 and TRBJ1-5; D may be TRBD1 (6 bases). The CDR3 contains 16 residues. Germline-derived CDR1 and CDR2 are MNHEY and SMNVEV (reference sequence). Trimming cost V 7 bases and J 0 bases, with 16 bases left between them. The DNA of the CDR3 is TGTGCCAGCACCGAAGGGCGGACAGCTAGCAATCAGCCCCAGCATTTT. It translates to CASTEGRTASNQPQHF.

In this sample, this clone turned up once. The chain is built from TRBV3-1 (or the pseudogene TRBV3-2) and TRBJ1-2; D unclear. This CDR3 spans 14 amino acids. Germline V gene lookup returns CDR1 LGHDT and CDR2 YNNKEL (reference sequence). V was clipped by 1 base and J by 7 bases, with 13 bases between them. The CDR3 DNA reads as TGTGCCAGCAGCCAAGTCTCCGGGTTAAGTGGCTACACCTTC. Translating gives CASSQVSGLSGYTF.

V usage is TRBV29-1 and J usage is TRBJ2-1, with 8 bases fitting TRBD1. V lost 5 bases and J lost 8; bases outside the gene matches: 11. Germline V gene lookup returns CDR1 SQVTM and CDR2 ANQGSEA. The CDR3 has 14 residues. The CDR3 reads CSVPGQVVPHEQFF. DNA of the CDR3: TGCAGCGTTCCGGGACAGGTTGTCCCCCATGAGCAGTTCTTC.

V and J are TRBV4-2 and TRBJ1-2, with 9 bases matching TRBD1. With 0 bases clipped from V and 4 bases from J, the junction kept 3 bases outside the gene matches. CDR3 length: 15 amino acids. Per the germline V gene, CDR1 is LGHNA and CDR2 is YNFKEQ. As DNA, the CDR3 is TGTGCCAGCAGCCAAGATGGGGGACAGGGCTATGGCTACACCTTC. As protein: CASSQDGGQGYGYTF.

This chain connects TRBV7-9 to TRBJ2-1, with 10 bases matching TRBD2. J gave up 8 bases and V 5 bases, and 9 bases lay outside the gene matches. Germline V gives CDR1 SEHNR, CDR2 FQNEAQ (reference sequence). This CDR3 has 15 amino acids. CDR3 region: CASSPLAGVRDEQFF. In nucleotides, the CDR3 is TGTGCCAGCAGCCCCCTAGCGGGAGTACGGGATGAGCAGTTCTTC.

The chain joins TRBV6-5 to TRBJ1-1, with D perhaps TRBD1 (6 bases). The V gene lost 6 bases and the J gene lost 1 base, with 15 bases spanning the gap. The CDR3 sequence is 15 residues long. CDR1 and CDR2 from the germline V gene are MNHEY and SVGAGI. The CDR3 protein is CASRAWEGGNTEAFF. CDR3 nucleotide sequence: TGTGCCAGCAGGGCGTGGGAGGGGGGGAACACTGAAGCTTTCTTT.